One and the same sample provided the 10 T cell receptor beta chains below, sequenced in a study of shared clonotypes between healthy human individuals. The data were produced by immunoSEQ multiplex PCR, yet TCRdb's version contains in-frame clones alone and is incomplete. The sample holds about 1 million clones, 60% to 80% seen once. Sequencing was carried out using memory CD4+ T cells sorted from blood. Stated subset: CD45RA-negative fraction. These receptor sequences come from a man younger than 30 in good health.

The V call is TRBV5-4, the J call TRBJ1-1; 9 positions agree with TRBD1. V trimming: 4 bases; J trimming: 4 bases; junction bases outside the gene matches: 5. Per the germline V gene, CDR1 is SGHNT and CDR2 is YYREEE (reference sequence). CDR3 length equals 14 residues. The CDR3 nucleotides are TGTGCCAGCAGCATACCACAGGGGGCCACTGAAGCTTTCTTT. It encodes CASSIPQGATEAFF.

The J gene is TRBJ2-5, the V gene TRBV5-8, with TRBD1 identical over 9 bases. CDR3 length: 15 amino acids. V lost 3 bases and J lost 4; bases outside the gene matches: 7. Germline lookup yields CDR1 SGHTS and CDR2 YDEGEE. CDR3: CASSYTGTGRETQYF. In DNA, the CDR3 is TGTGCCAGCAGCTATACCGGGACAGGGAGAGAGACCCAGTACTTC. The full variable domain, rest sourced from reference TRBV5-8 and TRBJ2-5, is EAGVTQSPTHLIKTRGQQATLRCSPISGHTSVYWYQQALGLGLQFLLWYDEGEERNRGNFPPRFSGRQFPNYSSELNVNALELEDSALYLCASSYTGTGRETQYFGPGTRLLVL.

This clone was detected only once. The genes are TRBV2 and TRBJ1-1, with TRBD1 matching 7 bases. Germline V lookup: CDR1 SNHLY, CDR2 FYNNEI. After removal of 3 bases from V and 3 bases from J, the junction contained 4 bases not matched to a gene. This CDR3 contains 14 residues. The CDR3 loop reads CASSDVRGDTEAFF. The CDR3 nucleotides are TGTGCCAGCAGTGACGTCAGGGGGGACACTGAAGCTTTCTTT.

Remarks on this clone: This specimen includes other DNA sequences encoding the same CDR3. The J gene is TRBJ2-5, the V gene TRBV7-9; TRBD2 matches 7 bases. The CDR3 is made up of 14 amino acids. Germline lookup yields CDR1 SEHNR and CDR2 FQNEAQ (reference sequence). V lost 0 bases to trimming and J lost 3 bases; unmatched junction nucleotides: 1. CDR3 in amino acids: CASSLAGGEETQYF. DNA of the CDR3: TGTGCCAGCAGCTTAGCGGGGGGGGAAGAGACCCAGTACTTC.

In the case of this clone: This sequence may be a read error, since a much larger clone differs from it by one base. The gene calls are TRBV5-4 and TRBJ1-2, with a tentative D call TRBD1 (5 bases). V was cut by 0 bases and J by 4 bases, with 7 bases left in between. This CDR3 has 13 amino acids. Per the germline V gene, CDR1 is SGHNT and CDR2 is YYREEE (reference sequence). DNA for the CDR3: TGTGCCAGCAGCTTGGAGGGGACCTATGGCTACACCTTC. Its protein product is CASSLEGTYGYTF.

The chain uses TRBV7-8 and TRBJ2-1; D is unclear. The germline V gene has CDR1 SGHVS and CDR2 FQNEAQ. Trimming cost V 5 bases and J 10 bases, with 15 bases left between them. The CDR3 has 13 residues. The CDR3: CASSPRVQREQFF. The CDR3 nucleotides read TGTGCCAGCAGCCCCCGGGTCCAAAGAGAGCAGTTCTTC. Combining the CDR3 with reference TRBV7-8 and TRBJ2-1 gives the whole variable domain GAGVSQSPRYKVAKRGQDVALRCDPISGHVSLFWYQQALGQGPEFLTYFQNEAQLDKSGLPSDRFFAERPEGSVSTLKIQRTQQEDSAVYLCASSPRVQREQFFGPGTRLTVL.

The CDR3 DNA follows: TGTGCCAGCAGCTTAGTCTTCCGGACTCTTACTGAAGCTTTCTTT. This sequence encodes CASSLVFRTLTEAFF. The rearrangement joins TRBV7-2 to TRBJ1-1; D not certain. Per the germline V gene, CDR1 is SGHTA and CDR2 is FQGNSA. Trimming pared 1 base from V and 5 bases from J, leaving 14 bases between. CDR3 size: 15 residues. The variable domain in full, completed from reference TRBV7-2 and TRBJ1-1, reads GAGVSQSPSNKVTEKGKDVELRCDPISGHTALYWYRQSLGQGLEFLIYFQGNSAPDKSGLPSDRFSAERTGGSVSTLTIQRTQQEDSAVYLCASSLVFRTLTEAFFGQGTRLTVV.

The V gene is TRBV5-1, the J gene TRBJ2-2; D is unresolved. The CDR3 consists of 16 residues. V was clipped by 7 bases and J by 6 bases, with 22 bases between them. Germline V lookup: CDR1 SGHRS, CDR2 YFSETQ. The CDR3 coding sequence is TGCGCCAGCCACCAGCTCCCTGGTTTGGGGTCCGGGGAGCTGTTTTTT. Its protein is CASHQLPGLGSGELFF. Full variable domain (outside the CDR3, taken from reference TRBV5-1 and TRBJ2-2): KAGVTQTPRYLIKTRGQQVTLSCSPISGHRSVSWYQQTPGQGLQFLFEYFSETQRNKGNFPGRFSGRQFSNSRSEMNVSTLELGDSALYLCASHQLPGLGSGELFFGEGSRLTVL.

The V gene is TRBV2, the J gene TRBJ1-3, with no clear D. Between the trimmed V and J ends, which lost 4 bases and 0 bases, there was a span of 16 bases. Germline CDR1 reads SNHLY; CDR2 reads FYNNEI. This CDR3 is built from 17 residues. CDR3 protein: CASSVIQRGYSGNTIYF. Here the CDR3 DNA reads TGTGCCAGCAGTGTAATACAGCGGGGATACTCTGGAAACACCATATATTTT.

The CDR3 loop reads CASSYGTFYEQYF. CDR3 coding DNA: TGTGCCAGCAGTTACGGGACATTCTACGAGCAGTACTTC. V and J are TRBV6-6 and TRBJ2-7; D might be TRBD1 (6 bases). Trimming pared 2 bases from V and 3 bases from J, leaving 8 bases between. Germline CDR1 reads MNHNY; CDR2 reads SVGAGI (reference sequence). CDR3 size: 13 residues.